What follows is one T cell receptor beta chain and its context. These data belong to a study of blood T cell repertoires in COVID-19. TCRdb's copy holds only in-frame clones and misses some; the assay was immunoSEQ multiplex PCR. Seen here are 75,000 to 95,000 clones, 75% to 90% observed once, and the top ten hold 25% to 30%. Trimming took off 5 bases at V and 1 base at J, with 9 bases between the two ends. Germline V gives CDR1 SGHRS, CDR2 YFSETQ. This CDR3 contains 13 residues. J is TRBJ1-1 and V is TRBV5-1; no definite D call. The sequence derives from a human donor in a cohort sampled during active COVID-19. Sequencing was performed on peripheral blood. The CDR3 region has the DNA TGCGCCAGCAGTGTTTCAGGGAACACTGAAGCTTTCTTT. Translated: CASSVSGNTEAFF.